Listed below are T cell receptor beta chains from one sample, sequenced in a study of cytomegalovirus exposure and HLA in healthy donors. Generated by immunoSEQ multiplex PCR, the TCRdb table keeps only in-frame clones and is missing some. Of around 40,000 clones in the sample, 60% to 80% are singletons; the top ten hold 1.4%. The sample consisted of PBMCs. These receptors were obtained from a man aged 25 to 40 in good health and CMV-seronegative. Each CDR3 is given with its conserved first and last residue. The order of the fields is clone size, J gene, V gene, D gene, CDR3 protein, CDR3 DNA. D genes are given only for firm matches. Not every row has a clone size; where given, it reads once, few, many or a size class.

- | TRBJ2-1 | TRBV19 | - | CASSLYLAVLEQFF | TGTGCCAGTAGTCTGTACCTGGCGGTATTGGAGCAGTTCTTC
once | TRBJ1-2 | TRBV7-9 | TRBD1 | CASSLGSGQVYGYTF | TGTGCCAGCAGCTTAGGGTCGGGACAGGTCTATGGCTACACCTTC
- | TRBJ2-3 | TRBV5-1 | - | CASSLEGTDTQYF | TGCGCCAGCAGCTTAGAGGGCACAGATACGCAGTATTTT
few | TRBJ2-3 | TRBV30 | TRBD2 | CAWAGTSRDTQYF | TGTGCCTGGGCTGGGACTAGCAGAGATACGCAGTATTTT
- | TRBJ2-3 | TRBV28 | TRBD2 | CASSRLAGGTDTQYF | TGTGCCAGCAGTCGACTAGCGGGAGGAACAGATACGCAGTATTTT
- | TRBJ2-7 | TRBV5-4 | TRBD2 | CASRANGLAGGGQYF | TGTGCCAGCAGGGCTAACGGACTAGCGGGAGGGGGACAGTACTTC
- | TRBJ1-2 | TRBV6-4 | TRBD1 | CASSHRQGNDYGYTF | TGTGCCAGCAGTCATCGACAGGGGAACGACTATGGCTACACCTTC
- | TRBJ2-3 | TRBV6-4 | TRBD2 | CASSQTGTSGTDTQYF | TGTGCCAGCAGTCAAACCGGGACTAGCGGGACAGATACGCAGTATTTT
- | TRBJ2-7 | TRBV11-2 | TRBD2 | CASSLSGRATEQYF | TGTGCCAGCAGCCTTAGCGGGAGGGCCACCGAGCAGTACTTC
- | TRBJ1-5 | TRBV30 | - | CAWSVTVYQPQHF | TGTGCCTGGAGTGTAACAGTCTATCAGCCCCAGCATTTT
- | TRBJ2-1 | TRBV7-2 | TRBD1 | CASSLFFGTGENEQFF | TGTGCCAGCAGCTTATTCTTCGGGACAGGGGAGAATGAGCAGTTCTTC
- | TRBJ2-3 | TRBV4-3 | TRBD2 | CASSPSPASGGDTQYF | TGCGCCAGCAGCCCAAGTCCGGCTAGCGGGGGGGATACGCAGTATTTT
- | TRBJ2-7 | TRBV7-2 | - | CASSLGGGRELHF | TGTGCCAGCAGCTTAGGGGGGGGGCGGGAGCTGCACTTC
- | TRBJ2-1 | TRBV7-2 | TRBD2 | CASSISGSGNEQFF | TGTGCCAGCAGTATTAGCGGGAGTGGAAATGAGCAGTTCTTC
- | TRBJ2-7 | TRBV7-9 | TRBD2 | CASSGASGIGEQYF | TGTGCCAGCAGCGGAGCTAGCGGGATAGGCGAGCAGTACTTC
- | TRBJ1-1 | TRBV6-5 | TRBD1 | CASSLDRGMSTEAFF | TGTGCCAGCAGTCTCGACAGGGGCATGAGCACTGAAGCTTTCTTT
- | TRBJ2-1 | TRBV7-2 | - | CASSLQQSSYNEQFF | TGTGCCAGCAGCTTACAACAAAGCTCCTACAATGAGCAGTTCTTC
- | TRBJ2-1 | TRBV7-9 | TRBD2 | CASSSPRGLAGVVRNEQFF | TGTGCCAGCAGCTCACCCAGGGGACTAGCGGGAGTAGTGCGCAATGAGCAGTTCTTC
- | TRBJ2-7 | TRBV4-1 | TRBD2 | CASSHGGGPLYEQYF | TGCGCCAGCAGCCATGGCGGGGGTCCCCTCTACGAGCAGTACTTC
- | TRBJ2-7 | TRBV4-2 | - | CASGALGQTYEQYF | TGTGCCAGCGGAGCCTTGGGGCAGACCTACGAGCAGTACTTC
- | TRBJ2-2 | TRBV19 | - | CASSSRQGKFTGELFF | TGTGCCAGTAGTAGTAGGCAGGGGAAGTTCACCGGGGAGCTGTTTTTT
- | TRBJ2-1 | TRBV5-1 | TRBD1 | CASSIQQGSYNEQFF | TGCGCCAGCAGCATCCAACAGGGGTCCTACAATGAGCAGTTCTTC
medium-sized | TRBJ1-2 | TRBV6-1 | TRBD1 | CASSPTGRHGYTF | TGTGCCAGCAGTCCGACAGGGAGACATGGCTACACCTTC
once | TRBJ2-7 | TRBV15 | TRBD2 | CATSRGLAGGPYEQYF | TGTGCCACCAGCAGGGGACTAGCGGGAGGGCCCTACGAGCAGTACTTC
- | TRBJ1-2 | TRBV27 | - | CASSPRVTNYGYTF | TGTGCCAGCAGTCCCCGAGTAACTAACTATGGCTACACCTTC
- | TRBJ1-6 | TRBV6-1 | - | CASSAGPYNSPLHF | TGTGCCAGCAGTGCAGGCCCTTATAATTCACCCCTCCACTTT
few | TRBJ1-2 | TRBV7-8 | TRBD1 | CASSLASGQGAYGYTF | TGTGCCAGCAGCTTAGCGTCGGGACAGGGGGCCTATGGCTACACCTTC
- | TRBJ1-6 | TRBV27 | TRBD1 | CASRSWGQGNSPLHF | TGTGCCAGCAGATCCTGGGGACAGGGGAACTCACCCCTCCACTTT
- | TRBJ1-2 | TRBV7-9 | - | CASNQPGDISYGYTF | TGTGCCAGCAATCAACCAGGGGATATAAGCTATGGCTACACCTTC
few | TRBJ1-1 | TRBV7-9 | - | CASSSQGSDDGTEAFF | TGTGCCAGCAGCTCCCAGGGGTCCGATGATGGCACTGAAGCTTTCTTT
- | TRBJ2-7 | TRBV28 | - | CASSLWTARNSYEQYF | TGTGCCAGCAGTTTATGGACAGCCCGAAACTCCTACGAGCAGTACTTC
- | TRBJ2-1 | TRBV6-5 | - | CASSYSKQGRNEQFF | TGTGCCAGCAGTTACTCGAAACAGGGTCGGAATGAGCAGTTCTTC
- | TRBJ1-3 | TRBV28 | - | CASSSLQGSSGNTIYF | TGTGCCAGCAGTTCCCTACAGGGATCCTCTGGAAACACCATATATTTT
- | TRBJ2-7 | TRBV2 | - | CASRPGSHLSYEQYF | TGTGCCAGCAGACCGGGGTCCCACCTCTCCTACGAGCAGTACTTC
- | TRBJ2-1 | TRBV5-1 | TRBD1 | CASSFRLGQGTGDEQFF | TGCGCCAGCAGCTTTCGGTTGGGACAGGGGACCGGGGATGAGCAGTTCTTC
- | TRBJ2-7 | TRBV6-5 | - | CASSRDRTLTYEQYF | TGTGCCAGCAGTCGCGACAGGACCCTAACCTACGAGCAGTACTTC
- | TRBJ2-7 | TRBV4-2 | TRBD1 | CASSQGDSKPYEQYF | TGTGCCAGCAGCCAGGGGGACAGCAAACCCTACGAGCAGTACTTC
- | TRBJ1-1 | TRBV18 | - | CASSPRTVNTEAFF | TGTGCCAGCTCACCTCGTACAGTGAACACTGAAGCTTTCTTT
few | TRBJ2-3 | TRBV5-4 | TRBD2 | CASNLGGGEATQYF | TGTGCCAGCAACCTCGGGGGGGGCGAGGCTACGCAGTATTTT
- | TRBJ2-7 | TRBV30 | TRBD1 | CAWGTGVSYEQYF | TGTGCCTGGGGGACAGGGGTTTCCTACGAGCAGTACTTC
- | TRBJ2-3 | TRBV4-2 | TRBD2 | CASSQRTSGTDTQYF | TGTGCCAGCAGCCAACGGACTAGCGGCACAGATACGCAGTATTTT
- | TRBJ2-7 | TRBV5-1 | - | CASSLYKDFSYEQYF | TGCGCCAGCAGCTTGTACAAAGACTTCTCCTACGAGCAGTACTTC
medium-sized | TRBJ2-6 | TRBV4-3 | TRBD1 | CASSLGTGGAGANVLTF | TGCGCCAGCAGCCTTGGGACAGGGGGCGCTGGGGCCAACGTCCTGACTTTC